This T cell receptor (beta chain) was recovered during a study of blood T cell repertoires in COVID-19 (dated by TCRdb to about 2020). Regarding the complete study: Samples covering the acute and convalescent phases of COVID-19 were provided by collaborators in the United States, Italy and Spain. The prospective study material was composed of cDNA or gDNA derived from T cells, B-cell-depleted T cells, or PBMCs. The dataset comprised deeply sampled blood TCRbeta repertoires from subjects exposed to, actively infected with, or recovered from COVID-19. The repertoires were released in a freely available public database intended as a resource for research on the immune response to SARS-CoV-2. The samples were drawn from the first 160 participants of the ongoing ImmuneRACE study and from some 1,300 subjects provided by 6 global collaborators. The sample metadata nearly always contained a de-identified subject ID, COVID-19 status, age in years and sex. Where HLA class I and class II types were available, the types were taken from metadata supplied by the sample provider, not from assay-based typing. Study-wide findings and limitations: Clinical and demographic metadata were provided uncurated, with the amount varying by source and participant.

From the cysteine through the phenylalanine, the CDR3 covers 16 amino acids. Of all the DNA, just the CDR3 is kept, 48 bases in frame from base 1. V is cut back by 1 base and J by 8 bases, with 7 bases in the junction unmatched. Via the germline V gene, CDR1 is MGHDK and CDR2 SYGVNS. This clone occurred a few times. Its antigen specificity is not known. One base away there is no much larger clone; base qualities are not given. Each collaborating institution followed its own protocols to collect whole blood in K2EDTA tubes. For TCRbeta analysis, collaborator samples were shipped as frozen whole blood, as isolated PBMCs, or as DNA extracted from either sample type. The immunoSEQ Assay, a bias-controlled multiplex PCR, was used to amplify TCRbeta CDR3 regions from genomic DNA. In the paper's pipeline: Within the assay, amplification of reference gene primers was used to estimate how many nucleated cells each sample contained. To quantify the absolute abundance of each unique TCRbeta CDR3 rearrangement, sequence reads were collapsed and filtered. For each sample, productive Simpson clonality was calculated by taking the square root of Simpson's diversity index across productive rearrangements. Not all clones reach the TCRdb copy of this immuneACCESS table, which keeps in-frame sequences only. Checked studies attribute under half of the gap to unresolved V genes and leave the rest unexplained. V and J calls and clone size are copied from that table; D and trimming were computed from the DNA. For this sample the table gives fewer than 250,000 clones, of which around 91% were detected only once. The ten most abundant clones make up about 5% of the sample.

The chain couples TRBV25-1 to TRBJ2-1; TRBD2 agrees with 11 junctional bases. Sequencing was done on a sample of peripheral blood. The sequence derives from a middle-aged woman with acute or convalescent COVID-19. CDR3 reads: CASSESVTSGEDEQFF. The DNA reads TGTGCCAGCAGTGAATCAGTGACTAGCGGGGAAGATGAGCAGTTCTTC.